This record concerns one T cell receptor (beta chain) sequence. Its specificity is not known. This entry comes from a study of beta chain features in type 1 diabetes. Overall study findings and caveats: Whether TCRB rearrangement is influenced by HLA type was left unresolved in this analysis. Moderately but significantly shorter TCRB CDR3s were found in Type 1 diabetes patients in all four CD4+ subsets.

Germline assignment: CDR1 SGHRS and CDR2 YFSETQ. The CDR3 is made up of 14 amino acids. V gave up 5 bases and J gave up 4 bases; unmatched junction bases: 8. The authors reverse transcribed all of the isolated RNA, so sequencing captured expressed TCRB transcripts. Only in-frame clones appear in the TCRdb table, and some are missing; sequencing was by immunoSEQ multiplex PCR. Here the sample spans 300,000 to 350,000 clones, approximately 10% being singletons. The V call is TRBV5-1, the J call TRBJ2-5, with 7 bases fitting TRBD2. The material sequenced was central memory CD4+ T cells from blood. The clonotype originates from a man aged 30 to 45 with type 1 diabetes. The CDR3 is CASSSTGGTETQYF. In DNA form, the CDR3 reads TGCGCCAGCAGTTCCACCGGGGGGACAGAGACCCAGTACTTC.